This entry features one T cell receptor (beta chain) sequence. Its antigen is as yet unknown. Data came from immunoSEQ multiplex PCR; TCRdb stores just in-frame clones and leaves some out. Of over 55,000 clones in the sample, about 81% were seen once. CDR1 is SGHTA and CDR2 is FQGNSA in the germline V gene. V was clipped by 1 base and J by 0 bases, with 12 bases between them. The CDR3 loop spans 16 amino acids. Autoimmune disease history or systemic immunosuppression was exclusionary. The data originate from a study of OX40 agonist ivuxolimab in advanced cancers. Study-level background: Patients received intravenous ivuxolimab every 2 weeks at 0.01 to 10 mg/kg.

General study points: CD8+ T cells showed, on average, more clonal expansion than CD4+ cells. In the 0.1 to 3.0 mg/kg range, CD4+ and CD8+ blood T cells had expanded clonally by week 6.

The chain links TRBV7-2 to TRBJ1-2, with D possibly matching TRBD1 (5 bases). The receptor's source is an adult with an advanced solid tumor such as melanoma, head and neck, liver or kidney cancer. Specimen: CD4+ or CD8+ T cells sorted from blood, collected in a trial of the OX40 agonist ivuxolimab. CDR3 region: CASSLVGTATNYGYTF. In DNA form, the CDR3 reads TGTGCCAGCAGCTTAGTCGGGACGGCGACTAACTATGGCTACACCTTC.